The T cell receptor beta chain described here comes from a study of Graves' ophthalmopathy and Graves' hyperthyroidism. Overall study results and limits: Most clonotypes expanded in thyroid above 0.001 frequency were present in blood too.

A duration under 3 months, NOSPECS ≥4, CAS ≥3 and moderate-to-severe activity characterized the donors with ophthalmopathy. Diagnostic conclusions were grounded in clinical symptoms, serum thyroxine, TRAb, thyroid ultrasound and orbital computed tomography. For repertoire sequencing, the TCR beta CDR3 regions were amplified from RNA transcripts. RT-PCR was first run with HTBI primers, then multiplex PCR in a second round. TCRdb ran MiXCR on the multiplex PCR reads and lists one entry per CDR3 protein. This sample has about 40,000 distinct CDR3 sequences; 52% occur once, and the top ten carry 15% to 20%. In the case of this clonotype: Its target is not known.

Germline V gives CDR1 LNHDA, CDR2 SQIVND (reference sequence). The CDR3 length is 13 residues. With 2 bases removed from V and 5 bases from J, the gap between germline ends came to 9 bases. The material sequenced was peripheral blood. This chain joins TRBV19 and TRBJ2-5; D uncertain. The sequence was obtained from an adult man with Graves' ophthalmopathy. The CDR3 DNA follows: TGTGCCAGTAGTATAAAAGGTCGGGAGACCCAGTACTTC. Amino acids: CASSIKGRETQYF.